Following are 29 T cell receptor beta chains from one sample sequenced in a study of T cell responses to AZD1222 COVID-19 vaccine. Sequencing used immunoSEQ multiplex PCR; TCRdb keeps in-frame clones, though not all of them. The sample records around 260,000 clones, over 85% being singletons. The source material was peripheral blood, sampled on day 0 of AZD1222 vaccination. The receptors originated from an adult in good health.

The chain combines TRBV3-1 (or the pseudogene TRBV3-2) with TRBJ1-5, with TRBD1 identical over 7 bases. The germline V gene has CDR1 LGHDT and CDR2 YNNKEL (reference sequence). Trimming took 4 bases from V and 7 from J; bases not matched to a gene: 4. CDR3 length: 13 amino acids. CDR3 nucleotides: TGTGCCAGCAGCCCGGACAGGCGGCAGCCCCAGCATTTT. It is translated as CASSPDRRQPQHF.

The rearrangement joins TRBV4-1 to TRBJ1-6, with 7 bases identical to TRBD1. This CDR3 has 18 amino acids. CDR1 MGHRA and CDR2 YSYEKL come from the germline V gene. J was trimmed by 5 bases and V by 1 base; bases with no gene match: 11. The CDR3 is CASSQAWGQRINNSPLHF. The CDR3 DNA reads as TGCGCCAGCAGCCAAGCATGGGGACAGCGGATTAATAATTCACCCCTCCACTTT.

J is TRBJ2-7 and V is TRBV4-2; D gene ambiguous. The germline V and J ends were trimmed by 4 bases and 6 bases, with 13 bases remaining between them. Germline V gene data show CDR1 as LGHNA and CDR2 as YNFKEQ. This CDR3 region has 13 residues. CDR3 coding DNA: TGTGCCAGCAGCCCTCCGAGCGAGGCCGAGCAGTACTTC. Translated, it gives CASSPPSEAEQYF.

The V and J genes are TRBV2 and TRBJ2-7; D not certain. This CDR3 spans 13 amino acids. The germline gives CDR1 SNHLY, CDR2 FYNNEI. The V end lost 6 bases, the J end lost 3 bases, and 12 bases lay between the germline ends. The chain's CDR3 is CASRFSADYEQYF. The CDR3 DNA follows: TGTGCCAGCAGGTTTTCCGCCGACTACGAGCAGTACTTC.

The V and J genes are TRBV24-1 and TRBJ1-2; D is undetermined. Germline V lookup: CDR1 KGHDR, CDR2 SFDVKD. This CDR3 region has 14 residues. Trimming took off 4 bases at V and 3 bases at J, with 11 bases between the two ends. The DNA of the CDR3 is TGTGCCACCAGTGACTCTCCCCCCTACTATGGCTACACCTTC. It is translated as CATSDSPPYYGYTF.

The CDR3 here is CACRWDRHTGELFF. CDR3 nucleotide sequence: TGTGCCTGCCGCTGGGACAGACACACCGGGGAGCTGTTTTTT. J is TRBJ2-2 and V is TRBV2; TRBD1 matches at 7 bases. Germline CDR1 and CDR2: SNHLY and FYNNEI. This CDR3 has 14 amino acids. The trim removed 11 bases at V and 3 bases at J, leaving 9 bases unmatched.

CDR3 sequence: CASSPWTSGVETQYF. CDR3 nucleotides: TGTGCCAGCAGTCCCTGGACTAGCGGGGTAGAGACCCAGTACTTC. The chain links TRBV2 to TRBJ2-5, with 12 bases identical to TRBD2. V shed 5 bases, J shed 4 bases, and the junction held 5 bases outside the gene matches. From germline, CDR1 is SNHLY and CDR2 FYNNEI. The CDR3 runs 15 residues.

This clone was observed a single time. V usage is TRBV30 and J usage is TRBJ1-1; D is uncertain. The V gene's germline CDR1 is GTSNPN and CDR2 SVGIG (reference sequence). Trimming removed 8 bases at V and 1 base at J, with 8 bases between. This CDR3 comprises 11 residues. The CDR3, as DNA: TGTGCCGGCCATAGGAACACTGAAGCTTTCTTT. This sequence encodes CAGHRNTEAFF.

The chain recombines TRBV18 with TRBJ1-1; TRBD1 is a possible D gene (5 bases). Germline V lookup: CDR1 KGHSH, CDR2 LQKENI. V lost 4 bases and J lost 3, with 9 bases in between. The CDR3 runs to 13 residues. This CDR3 reads CASSRGGDTEAFF. In DNA, the CDR3 is TGTGCCAGCTCACGAGGAGGGGACACTGAAGCTTTCTTT.

About this clone: Other DNA variants within this sample encode the same CDR3. The rearrangement links TRBV18 to TRBJ1-2, with a tentative D call TRBD1 (5 bases). CDR1 KGHSH and CDR2 LQKENI come from the germline V gene. The CDR3 covers 12 residues. The V and J ends lost 1 base and 8 bases respectively, with 8 bases between them. This CDR3 reads CASSPRGDGYTF. CDR3 coding DNA: TGTGCCAGCTCACCACGAGGGGACGGCTACACCTTC.

The chain is built from TRBV27 and TRBJ1-1; a possible D gene is TRBD1 (6 bases). This CDR3 region has 12 residues. V shed 6 bases and J shed 4 bases, with 9 bases lying between them. Germline-derived CDR1 and CDR2 are MNHEY and SMNVEV (reference sequence). CDR3: CASRQGGTEAFF. The CDR3, as DNA: TGTGCCAGCAGACAGGGCGGCACTGAAGCTTTCTTT.

The rearrangement uses TRBV14 and TRBJ1-3, with D unclear. The CDR3 is 14 amino acids. Germline lookup yields CDR1 SGHDN and CDR2 FVKESK. V lost 7 bases, J lost 0 bases, and 10 bases lay in between. In DNA form, the CDR3 reads TGTGCCAGCACCGGGGAGTACTCTGGAAACACCATATATTTT. Residues: CASTGEYSGNTIYF.

This rearrangement joins TRBV19 to TRBJ1-2; D is unresolved. Germline-derived CDR1 and CDR2 are LNHDA and SQIVND (reference sequence). V dropped 5 bases and J dropped 7 bases, with 5 bases sitting between them. The CDR3 sequence is 10 residues long. CDR3 loop: CASSPRGYTF. The CDR3 nucleotides read TGTGCCAGTAGTCCGCGTGGCTACACCTTC.

V is TRBV7-3 and J is TRBJ2-3; either TRBD1 or TRBD2 may supply D (6 bases each). This CDR3 region has 15 residues. The V end was cut by 1 base, the J end by 2 bases, with 10 bases between. Germline V gene sequence: CDR1 SGHTA, CDR2 FQGTGA. DNA for the CDR3: TGTGCCAGCAGCTTAAAGGCGGGACACACAGATACGCAGTATTTT. Its translation: CASSLKAGHTDTQYF.

V usage is TRBV29-1 and J usage is TRBJ1-2, with D possibly TRBD1 on 6 matching bases. The V gene's germline CDR1 is SQVTM and CDR2 ANQGSEA. Trimming left V 4 bases short and J 3 bases short, with 12 bases between. The CDR3 consists of 13 residues. CDR3 loop: CSVVRGLDYGYTF. The DNA of the CDR3 is TGCAGCGTTGTTCGGGGGCTCGACTATGGCTACACCTTC. Variable domain in full (rest from reference TRBV29-1 and TRBJ1-2): SAVISQKPSRDICQRGTSLTIQCQVDSQVTMMFWYRQQPGQSLTLIATANQGSEATYESGFVIDKFPISRPNLTFSTLTVSNMSPEDSSIYLCSVVRGLDYGYTFGSGTRLTVV.

The genes are TRBV7-2 and TRBJ2-7, with D tentatively TRBD1 or TRBD2 (5 bases each). CDR3 length: 13 amino acids. The germline gives CDR1 SGHTA, CDR2 FQGNSA. The ends were cut back, 2 bases at V and 6 bases at J, with 11 bases in the middle. Here the CDR3 DNA reads TGTGCCAGCAGCTTACCAGGGACGGGCGAGCAGTACTTC. The encoded protein is CASSLPGTGEQYF. The variable domain in full, completed from reference TRBV7-2 and TRBJ2-7, reads GAGVSQSPSNKVTEKGKDVELRCDPISGHTALYWYRQSLGQGLEFLIYFQGNSAPDKSGLPSDRFSAERTGGSVSTLTIQRTQQEDSAVYLCASSLPGTGEQYFGPGTRLTVT.

The rearrangement links TRBV9 to TRBJ1-5, with D possibly being TRBD1 (5 bases). Germline assignment: CDR1 SGDLS and CDR2 YYNGEE. Trimming shortened V by 3 bases and J by 5 bases, and 12 bases separated the two germline ends. The CDR3 is made up of 14 amino acids. The CDR3 reads CASSERDGYQPQHF. The CDR3 DNA follows: TGTGCCAGCAGCGAGAGGGACGGATATCAGCCCCAGCATTTT. The full variable domain, its missing parts supplied by reference TRBV9 and TRBJ1-5, is DSGVTQTPKHLITATGQRVTLRCSPRSGDLSVYWYQQSLDQGLQFLIQYYNGEERAKGNILERFSAQQFPDLHSELNLSSLELGDSALYFCASSERDGYQPQHFGDGTRLSIL.

The V and J genes are TRBV6-5 and TRBJ2-1; tentatively, D is TRBD2 (5 bases). Germline CDR1 MNHEY, CDR2 SVGAGI. V was cut by 7 bases and J by 2 bases, with 15 bases left in between. This CDR3 is 15 amino acids long. DNA of the CDR3: TGTGCCAGCACCGAGGGTCTCCCAACCTACAATGAGCAGTTCTTC. This encodes CASTEGLPTYNEQFF.

The V gene is TRBV9, the J gene TRBJ1-6; D not certain. The V end lost 0 bases, the J end lost 9 bases, and 13 bases lay between the germline ends. Per germline, CDR1 SGDLS and CDR2 YYNGEE. The CDR3 extends over 15 amino acids. CDR3 sequence reads: CASSVEPPEGSPLHF. The CDR3 DNA follows: TGTGCCAGCAGCGTAGAGCCACCTGAAGGTTCACCCCTCCACTTT.

The V call is TRBV3-1 (or the pseudogene TRBV3-2), the J call TRBJ2-1; 8 nucleotides line up with TRBD2. The germline CDR1 and CDR2 sequences are LGHDT and YNNKEL (reference sequence). Trimming took 2 bases from V and 2 from J; bases not matched to a gene: 2. This CDR3 spans 15 amino acids. CDR3 amino acids: CASSQTGGAYNEQFF. The CDR3 coding sequence is TGTGCCAGCAGCCAAACGGGGGGGGCCTACAATGAGCAGTTCTTC.

The CDR3 coding sequence is TGTGCCAGAGGGGAGGGGTTCGGTGGCTACACCTTC. Translation: CARGEGFGGYTF. The V gene is TRBV2, the J gene TRBJ1-2; tentatively, D is TRBD1 (5 bases). CDR3 length: 12 residues. Trimming pared 9 bases from V and 7 bases from J, leaving 15 bases between. Germline values: CDR1 SNHLY, CDR2 FYNNEI.

The chain links TRBV5-6 to TRBJ1-6; the match to TRBD1 covers 8 bases. Trimming cost V 3 bases and J 8 bases; bases outside gene matches: 7. The length of the CDR3 is 15 residues. CDR1 SGHDT and CDR2 YYEEEE come from the germline V gene. In DNA, the CDR3 is TGTGCCAGCAGCTCCCCCGACAGGGGAGATTCACCCCTCCACTTT. As protein: CASSSPDRGDSPLHF. The complete variable domain, with remaining parts taken from reference TRBV5-6 and TRBJ1-6, reads DAGVTQSPTHLIKTRGQQVTLRCSPKSGHDTVSWYQQALGQGPQFIFQYYEEEERQRGNFPDRFSGHQFPNYSSELNVNALLLGDSALYLCASSSPDRGDSPLHFGNGTRLTVT.

The chain joins TRBV10-3 to TRBJ1-2, with D unresolved. Per the germline V gene, CDR1 is ENHRY and CDR2 is SYGVKD. The length of the CDR3 is 13 residues. V was clipped by 2 bases and J by 3 bases, with 7 bases between them. The CDR3 bases are TGTGCCATCAGTGAGGACCGAGACTATGGCTACACCTTC. Translated: CAISEDRDYGYTF.

The chain carries TRBV9 and TRBJ1-2; possibly TRBD1 for D (5 bases). V was pared by 2 bases and J by 1 base, with 12 bases between. The CDR3 spans 15 residues. Germline CDR1 is SGDLS and CDR2 is YYNGEE. For the CDR3, the DNA is TGTGCCAGCAGCGTGGGAGCGCAGGGTAACTATGGCTACACCTTC. It translates to CASSVGAQGNYGYTF.

The V call is TRBV4-1, the J call TRBJ2-1; 10 bases fit TRBD2. The CDR3 loop spans 15 amino acids. Germline V gives CDR1 MGHRA, CDR2 YSYEKL. Unmatched junction bases numbered 0, after V lost 0 bases and J lost 4 bases. The CDR3 DNA is TGCGCCAGCAGCCAAGAACTAGCGGGGTACAATGAGCAGTTCTTC. Translation gives CASSQELAGYNEQFF.

This rearrangement joins TRBV10-3 to TRBJ1-5; D is possibly TRBD1 (6 bases). Trimming pared 4 bases from V and 0 bases from J, leaving 7 bases between. Germline V gene data show CDR1 as ENHRY and CDR2 as SYGVKD. The CDR3 length is 14 residues. The CDR3 protein is CAISGTDSNQPQHF. The CDR3 nucleotides read TGTGCCATCAGTGGGACAGATAGCAATCAGCCCCAGCATTTT.

The chain recombines TRBV9 with TRBJ1-2, with TRBD1 matching over 7 bases. V lost 4 bases to trimming and J lost 8 bases; unmatched junction nucleotides: 14. CDR1 is SGDLS, CDR2 YYNGEE, per germline. The CDR3 sequence is 15 residues long. The CDR3 region is CASSPQPGTVGGYTF. The CDR3 DNA sequence: TGTGCCAGCAGCCCCCAACCCGGGACAGTAGGCGGCTACACCTTC.

V usage is TRBV7-2 and J usage is TRBJ2-5; TRBD2 matches at 7 bases. Germline V CDR1 and CDR2: SGHTA, FQGNSA. Trimming cost V 7 bases and J 5 bases; bases outside gene matches: 7. The CDR3 covers 13 residues. The CDR3 is CASTKWGGETQYF. The CDR3 DNA sequence: TGTGCCAGCACTAAGTGGGGAGGGGAGACCCAGTACTTC.

The chain carries TRBV5-5 and TRBJ2-2; no clear D. Trimming pared 2 bases from V and 1 base from J, leaving 15 bases between. Germline V lookup: CDR1 SGHKS, CDR2 YYEKEE (reference sequence). The CDR3 spans 17 residues. CDR3 sequence: CASSFREQSLNTGELFF. The CDR3 DNA reads TGTGCCAGCAGCTTCCGCGAACAGAGCCTGAACACCGGGGAGCTGTTTTTT.